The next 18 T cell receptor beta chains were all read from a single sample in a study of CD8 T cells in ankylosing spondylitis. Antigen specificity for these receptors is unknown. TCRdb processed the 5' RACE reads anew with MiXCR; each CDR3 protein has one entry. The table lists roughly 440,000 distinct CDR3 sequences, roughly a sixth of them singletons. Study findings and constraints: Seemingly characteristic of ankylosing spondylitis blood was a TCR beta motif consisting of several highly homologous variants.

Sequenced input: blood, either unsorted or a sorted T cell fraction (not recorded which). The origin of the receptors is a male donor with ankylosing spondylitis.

This chain's CDR3 is CASSEGTVASQETQYF. CDR3 in DNA: TGCGCCAGCAGCGAGGGGACAGTGGCCTCCCAAGAGACCCAGTACTTC. The chain joins TRBV5-1 to TRBJ2-5; 7 bases are shared with TRBD1. The CDR3 has 16 residues. The germline gives CDR1 SGHRS, CDR2 YFSETQ. Germline trimming cut 4 bases from V and 1 base from J; bases unmatched to any gene: 10.

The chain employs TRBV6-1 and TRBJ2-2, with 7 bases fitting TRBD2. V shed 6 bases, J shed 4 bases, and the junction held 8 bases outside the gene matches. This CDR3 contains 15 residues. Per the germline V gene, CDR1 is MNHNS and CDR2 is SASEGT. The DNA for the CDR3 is TGTGCCAGCAGACGACCATCGGGGGGCACCGGGGAGCTGTTTTTT. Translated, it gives CASRRPSGGTGELFF.

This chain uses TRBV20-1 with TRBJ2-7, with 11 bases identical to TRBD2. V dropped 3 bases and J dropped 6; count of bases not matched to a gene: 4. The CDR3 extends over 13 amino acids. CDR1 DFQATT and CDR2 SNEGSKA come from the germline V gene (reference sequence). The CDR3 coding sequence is TGCAGTGCTAGGTCACTAGCGGGGGCCGAGCAGTACTTC. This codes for CSARSLAGAEQYF.

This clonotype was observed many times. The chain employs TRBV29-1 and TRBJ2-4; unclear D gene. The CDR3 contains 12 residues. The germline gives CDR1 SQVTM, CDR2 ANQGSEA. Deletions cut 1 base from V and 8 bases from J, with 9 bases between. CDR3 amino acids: CSVEGQSDIQYF. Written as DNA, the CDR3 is TGCAGCGTTGAAGGTCAGAGCGACATTCAGTACTTC.

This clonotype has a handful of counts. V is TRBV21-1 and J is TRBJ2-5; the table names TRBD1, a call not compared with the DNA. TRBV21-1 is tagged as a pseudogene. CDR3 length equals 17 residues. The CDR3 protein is CASSKGGGGLAQETQYF. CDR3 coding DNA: TGTGCCAGCAGCAAAGGGGGAGGGGGCCTGGCCCAAGAGACCCAGTACTTC.

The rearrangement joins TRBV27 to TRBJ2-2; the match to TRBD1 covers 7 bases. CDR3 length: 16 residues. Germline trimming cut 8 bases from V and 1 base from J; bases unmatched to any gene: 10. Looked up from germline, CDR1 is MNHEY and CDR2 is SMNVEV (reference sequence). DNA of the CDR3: TGTGCCAGCGCGATACCGGGGACAGAGAACACCGGGGAGCTGTTTTTT. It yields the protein CASAIPGTENTGELFF.

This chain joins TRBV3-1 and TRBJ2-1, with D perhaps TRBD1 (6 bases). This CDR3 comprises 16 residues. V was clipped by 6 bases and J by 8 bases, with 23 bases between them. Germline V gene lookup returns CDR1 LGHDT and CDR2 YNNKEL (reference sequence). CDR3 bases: TGTGCCAGCAGGAGGACTGAGGGGGTTTCTGGTTATGAGCAGTTCTTC. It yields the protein CASRRTEGVSGYEQFF.

CDR3 sequence reads: CASSFPPLYEQFF. CDR3 sequence (DNA): TGTGCCAGCAGCTTCCCGCCCCTGTATGAGCAGTTCTTC. This chain connects TRBV11-3 to TRBJ2-1; D is uncertain. The CDR3 sequence is 13 residues long. Trimming shortened V by 3 bases and J by 8 bases, and 11 bases separated the two germline ends. Germline assignment: CDR1 SGHNT and CDR2 YENEEA. The variable domain in full, completed from reference TRBV11-3 and TRBJ2-1, reads EAGVVQSPRYKIIEKKQPVAFWCNPISGHNTLYWYLQNLGQGPELLIRYENEEAVDDSQLPKDRFSAERLKGVDSTLKIQPAELGDSAVYLCASSFPPLYEQFFGPGTRLTVL.

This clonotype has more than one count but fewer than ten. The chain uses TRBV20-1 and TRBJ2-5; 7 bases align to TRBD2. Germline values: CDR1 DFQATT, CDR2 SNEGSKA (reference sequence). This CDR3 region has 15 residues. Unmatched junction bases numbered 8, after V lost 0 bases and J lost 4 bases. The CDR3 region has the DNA TGCAGTGCTAGAGATCATATTGTAGCGGGAGAGACCCAGTACTTC. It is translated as CSARDHIVAGETQYF.

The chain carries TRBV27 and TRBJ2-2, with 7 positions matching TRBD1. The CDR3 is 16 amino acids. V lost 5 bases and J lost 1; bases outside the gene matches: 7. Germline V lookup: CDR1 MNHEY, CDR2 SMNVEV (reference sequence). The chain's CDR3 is CASSPRGTVNTGELFF. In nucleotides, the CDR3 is TGTGCCAGCAGTCCCAGGGGGACAGTGAACACCGGGGAGCTGTTTTTT.

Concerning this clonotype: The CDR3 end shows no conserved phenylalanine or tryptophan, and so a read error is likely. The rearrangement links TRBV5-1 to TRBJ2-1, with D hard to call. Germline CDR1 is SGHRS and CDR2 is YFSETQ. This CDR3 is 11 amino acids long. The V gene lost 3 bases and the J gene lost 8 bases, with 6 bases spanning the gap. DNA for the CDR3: TGCGCCAGCAGCTCCCGTGATGAGCAGTTCCTC. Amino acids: CASSSRDEQFL.

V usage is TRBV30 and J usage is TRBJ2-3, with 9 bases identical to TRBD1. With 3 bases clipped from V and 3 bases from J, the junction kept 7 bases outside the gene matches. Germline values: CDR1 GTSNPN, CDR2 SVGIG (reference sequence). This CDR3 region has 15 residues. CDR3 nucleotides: TGTGCCTGGAGCTTGGGACAGGGAATGACAGATACGCAGTATTTT. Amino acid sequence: CAWSLGQGMTDTQYF. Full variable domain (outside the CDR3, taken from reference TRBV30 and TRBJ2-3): SQTIHQWPATLVQPVGSPLSLECTVEGTSNPNLYWYRQAAGRGLQLLFYSVGIGQISSEVPQNLSASRPQDRQFILSSKKLLLSDSGFYLCAWSLGQGMTDTQYFGPGTRLTVL.

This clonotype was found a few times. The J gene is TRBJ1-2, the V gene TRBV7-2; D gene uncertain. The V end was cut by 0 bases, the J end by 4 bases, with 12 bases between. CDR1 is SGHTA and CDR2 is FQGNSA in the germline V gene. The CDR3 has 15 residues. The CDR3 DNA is TGTGCCAGCAGCTTAGCCCTCGGCCCGGGCTATGGCTACACCTTC. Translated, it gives CASSLALGPGYGYTF.

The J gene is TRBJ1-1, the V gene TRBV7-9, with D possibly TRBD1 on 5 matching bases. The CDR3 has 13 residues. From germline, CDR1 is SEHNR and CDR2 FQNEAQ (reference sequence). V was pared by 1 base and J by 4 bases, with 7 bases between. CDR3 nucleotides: TGTGCCAGCAGCTTAGGACAGCTCACTGAAGCTTTCTTT. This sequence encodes CASSLGQLTEAFF.

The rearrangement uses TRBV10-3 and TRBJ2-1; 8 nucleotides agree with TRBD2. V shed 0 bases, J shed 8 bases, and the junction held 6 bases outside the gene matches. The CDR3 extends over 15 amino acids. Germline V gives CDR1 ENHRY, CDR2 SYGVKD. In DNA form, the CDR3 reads TGTGCCATCAGTGAGTCGGGAGCGGGAGAGGATGAGCAGTTCTTC. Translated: CAISESGAGEDEQFF.

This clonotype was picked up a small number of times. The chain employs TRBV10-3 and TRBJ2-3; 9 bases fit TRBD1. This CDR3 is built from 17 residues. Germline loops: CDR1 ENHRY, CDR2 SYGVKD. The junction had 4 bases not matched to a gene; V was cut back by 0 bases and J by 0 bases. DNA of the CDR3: TGTGCCATCAGTGAGTCGGGGACAGGGACCAGCACAGATACGCAGTATTTT. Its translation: CAISESGTGTSTDTQYF.

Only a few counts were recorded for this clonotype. The CDR3 region is CASRRGGFSSYNEQFF. In DNA, the CDR3 is TGTGCCAGCAGACGGGGAGGATTTAGCTCCTACAATGAGCAGTTCTTC. The chain joins TRBV3-1 to TRBJ2-1, with TRBD2 as a possible D gene (6 bases). V was trimmed by 6 bases and J by 0 bases, leaving 15 bases between them. Germline V CDR1 and CDR2: LGHDT, YNNKEL (reference sequence). The CDR3 loop spans 16 amino acids.

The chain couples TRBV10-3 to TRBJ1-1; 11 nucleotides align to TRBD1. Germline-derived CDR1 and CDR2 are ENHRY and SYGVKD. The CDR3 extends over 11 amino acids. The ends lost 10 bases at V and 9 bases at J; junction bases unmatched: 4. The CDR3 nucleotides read TGTGCCACCAGGACAGGGGGCCAAGCTTTCTTT. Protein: CATRTGGQAFF.